This is a list of T cell receptor beta chains from one sample in a study of regulatory dendritic cells for organ transplantation. These receptors lack a known antigen. Libraries were prepared by immunoSEQ multiplex PCR; TCRdb keeps only in-frame clonotypes and omits some of them. The sample consists of 13,000 or so clones, roughly 60% of them appearing once. The sample consisted of naive CD8+ T cells from blood cultured with dendritic cells. These receptors all stem from a human donor in good health. The CDR3 runs from the conserved cysteine through the conserved F or W. The D gene is left open where the match is weak. A clone size is listed for some rows: how often the clone was seen (once, few, many), or a class if it is expanded.

d_call	j_call	clone_size	v_call	cdr3_nt	cdr3_aa
-	TRBJ1-1	-	TRBV7-6	TGTGCCAGCAGCTTACCTGGACAGAACACTGAAGCTTTCTTT	CASSLPGQNTEAFF
-	TRBJ1-2	few	TRBV7-9	TGTGCCAGCAGCTTAGGAGGGTATGGCTACACCTTC	CASSLGGYGYTF
-	TRBJ1-2	few	TRBV7-2	TGTGCCAGCAGCTTAGATGGACTGTACTATGGCTACACCTTC	CASSLDGLYYGYTF
-	TRBJ1-6	few	TRBV5-6	TGTGCCAGCGCCATGGGGAGGAGCTCCTATAATTCACCCCTCCACTTT	CASAMGRSSYNSPLHF
-	TRBJ2-2	-	TRBV7-2	TGTGCCAGCAGCTTAGGGGCCGGCGGGGAGCTGTTTTTT	CASSLGAGGELFF
-	TRBJ2-7	-	TRBV7-9	TGTGCCAGCACCGACATCTCCTACGAGCAGTACTTC	CASTDISYEQYF
-	TRBJ2-7	few	TRBV7-8	TGTGCCAGCAGCTTAAGTACCGGTTTCTACGAGCAGTACTTC	CASSLSTGFYEQYF
-	TRBJ2-1	-	TRBV7-2	TGTGCCAGCAGCTTAATTGGCAACAACTACAATGAGCAGTTCTTC	CASSLIGNNYNEQFF
TRBD1	TRBJ2-1	once	TRBV27	TGTGCCAGCAGTCCGACCGGGACAGGGGCCTACAATGAGCAGTTCTTC	CASSPTGTGAYNEQFF
TRBD2	TRBJ2-3	-	TRBV7-8	TGTGCCAGCAGCGCAGAAGCGGGGGGGCTTACAGATACGCAGTATTTT	CASSAEAGGLTDTQYF
TRBD2	TRBJ2-7	-	TRBV19	TGTGCCAGTAGTCCTGAGGTCAGCCAGCGGGGGATCTACGAGCAGTACTTC	CASSPEVSQRGIYEQYF